The next 12 T cell receptor beta chains were all read from a single sample in a study of blood T cell repertoires in COVID-19. TCRdb's copy holds only in-frame clones and misses some; the assay was immunoSEQ multiplex PCR. The sample consists of 110,000 to 150,000 clones, over 70% of them appearing once. Sequenced sample: PBMCs or T cells enriched from blood (not recorded which). The source is a man in his sixties who had recovered from COVID-19.

The chain has TRBV24-1 and TRBJ2-7; 12 bases map to TRBD2. Germline assignment: CDR1 KGHDR and CDR2 SFDVKD. The length of the CDR3 is 18 residues. Trimming removed 7 bases from V and 3 bases from J; junction bases left unmatched: 15. CDR3 sequence: CATRGAASGRAPHYEQYF. In DNA, the CDR3 is TGTGCCACCAGAGGGGCAGCTAGCGGGAGGGCCCCACACTACGAGCAGTACTTC.

The V gene is TRBV5-1, the J gene TRBJ2-5; 9 bases align to TRBD1. The CDR3 is 14 residues long. The ends lost 7 bases at V and 5 bases at J; junction bases unmatched: 9. Germline V gene lookup returns CDR1 SGHRS and CDR2 YFSETQ. DNA for the CDR3: TGCGCCAGCCTGGGACAGGGAGTTTGGGAGACCCAGTACTTC. Protein product: CASLGQGVWETQYF.

CDR3 nucleotide sequence: TGTGCCAGCAGCGTAGCTTGGGGGGGAGTGAGCGGGGAGCTGTTTTTT. Translating gives CASSVAWGGVSGELFF. This chain joins TRBV9 and TRBJ2-2; 7 bases are shared with TRBD2. Trimming at V came to 0 bases and at J to 7 bases, leaving 9 bases not matched to a gene. From germline, CDR1 is SGDLS and CDR2 YYNGEE. The CDR3 is made up of 16 amino acids.

The chain is built from TRBV29-1 and TRBJ2-7; tentative D call: TRBD1 (6 bases). Germline lookup yields CDR1 SQVTM and CDR2 ANQGSEA. V shed 0 bases and J shed 2 bases, with 14 bases lying between them. The CDR3 totals 15 residues. CDR3 protein: CSVEDGGHSAYEQYF. In nucleotides, the CDR3 is TGCAGCGTTGAAGATGGGGGACATTCTGCCTACGAGCAGTACTTC.

The chain has TRBV9 and TRBJ1-6; D is undetermined. Trimming took 0 bases from V and 6 from J, leaving 7 bases between them. This CDR3 is built from 14 residues. Germline V lookup: CDR1 SGDLS, CDR2 YYNGEE. In DNA form, the CDR3 reads TGTGCCAGCAGCGTAGGTCCGGTTAATTCACCCCTCCACTTT. Residues: CASSVGPVNSPLHF.

The chain uses TRBV10-3 and TRBJ2-5; perhaps TRBD1 as D (6 bases). Trimming removed 8 bases at V and 5 bases at J, with 21 bases between. CDR1 and CDR2 from the germline V gene are ENHRY and SYGVKD. CDR3 size: 15 residues. As DNA, the CDR3 is TGTGCCATCGGGGGTTTCGGACAGTCAGTTGAGACCCAGTACTTC. Translation: CAIGGFGQSVETQYF.

Here the CDR3 reads CASMGHSRAGYTF. As DNA, the CDR3 is TGCGCCAGCATGGGACATTCCCGGGCTGGCTACACCTTC. This chain joins TRBV10-2 and TRBJ1-2; perhaps TRBD1 as D (6 bases). This CDR3 has 13 amino acids. The germline gives CDR1 WSHSY, CDR2 SAAADI. V lost 7 bases and J lost 7, with 16 bases in between.

The chain recombines TRBV19 with TRBJ1-5, with unresolved D. V was trimmed by 5 bases and J by 7 bases, leaving 15 bases between them. CDR1 is LNHDA and CDR2 is SQIVND in the germline V gene (reference sequence). The CDR3 runs 14 residues. The CDR3 protein is CASSAREVRQPQHF. CDR3 coding DNA: TGTGCCAGTAGTGCTCGGGAGGTTCGGCAGCCCCAGCATTTT. The entire variable domain, with the rest obtained from reference TRBV19 and TRBJ1-5, is as follows: DGGITQSPKYLFRKEGQNVTLSCEQNLNHDAMYWYRQDPGQGLRLIYYSQIVNDFQKGDIAEGYSVSREKKESFPLTVTSAQKNPTAFYLCASSAREVRQPQHFGDGTRLSIL.

In this sample, this clone turned up a few times. This chain uses TRBV12-3 or TRBV12-4 with TRBJ1-4; D gene unclear. The CDR3 sequence is 13 residues long. V lost 5 bases, J lost 11 bases, and 15 bases lay in between. The CDR3 spells CASSRGVIGKLFF. CDR3 in DNA: TGTGCCAGCAGTCGAGGAGTGATAGGTAAACTGTTTTTT.

The rearrangement uses TRBV6-5 and TRBJ2-7; D might be TRBD1 (6 bases). Germline V CDR1 and CDR2: MNHEY, SVGAGI. V lost 9 bases to trimming and J lost 5 bases, with 14 bases between them. The CDR3 is 12 residues long. The CDR3, as DNA: TGTGCCAGTGGCAGGGGATTTGACGAGCAGTACTTC. Its translation: CASGRGFDEQYF.

The chain links TRBV28 to TRBJ1-1; TRBD1 matches at 10 bases. CDR1 MDHEN and CDR2 SYDVKM come from the germline V gene. The CDR3 is 13 residues long. The V segment lost 6 bases and the J segment 6 bases; nucleotides outside the gene matches: 4. CDR3 bases: TGTGCCAGCAGCCCGGGACAGGGGCCTGAAGCTTTCTTT. Its translation is CASSPGQGPEAFF.

This chain connects TRBV6-5 to TRBJ2-1; D may be TRBD2 (5 bases). Germline V gives CDR1 MNHEY, CDR2 SVGAGI. V shed 3 bases and J shed 4 bases, with 7 bases lying between them. There are 13 residues in the CDR3. Here the CDR3 DNA reads TGTGCCAGCAGTTATGAGGGTTACAATGAGCAGTTCTTC. This translates into CASSYEGYNEQFF.